One and the same sample provided the 13 T cell receptor beta chains below, sequenced in a study of PD-1 blockade in classical Hodgkin lymphoma. The assay was immunoSEQ multiplex PCR, and TCRdb's table has in-frame clones only and misses some. The sample includes approximately 89,000 clones, 83% of them seen just once. The time point is: cycle 4 day 1 (C4D1), after about 6 weeks of nivolumab. Exposure to brentuximab vedotin varied, and each patient had relapsed following autologous stem cell transplantation. The material was peripheral blood mononuclear cells (PBMCs), obtained before the fourth cycle of nivolumab. The receptors were gathered from a human donor with classical Hodgkin lymphoma.

This chain joins TRBV5-8 and TRBJ2-1; D possibly corresponds to TRBD2 (6 bases). Germline V lookup: CDR1 SGHTS, CDR2 YDEGEE. The CDR3 is made up of 17 amino acids. V dropped 0 bases and J dropped 5 bases, with 18 bases sitting between them. The CDR3 DNA follows: TGTGCCAGCAGCTTGGGCATGGGCCGGGGGTTCAACAATGAGCAGTTCTTC. Amino acids: CASSLGMGRGFNNEQFF.

This clone was seen only a few times. The chain has TRBV19 and TRBJ2-3; a possible D gene is TRBD1 (6 bases). V was trimmed by 5 bases and J by 0 bases, leaving 9 bases between them. The CDR3 extends over 14 amino acids. Per germline, CDR1 LNHDA and CDR2 SQIVND (reference sequence). CDR3 region: CASSEGVSTDTQYF. CDR3 DNA sequence: TGTGCCAGTAGTGAGGGGGTTAGCACAGATACGCAGTATTTT.

This chain uses TRBV11-2 with TRBJ2-5, with a tentative D call TRBD2 (5 bases). The CDR3 spans 14 residues. With 1 base removed from V and 3 bases from J, the gap between germline ends came to 9 bases. Germline lookup yields CDR1 SGHAT and CDR2 FQNNGV. The DNA for the CDR3 is TGTGCCAGCAGCTTAGCTGCGCGGGAAGAGACCCAGTACTTC. It specifies CASSLAAREETQYF. The entire variable domain, with the rest obtained from reference TRBV11-2 and TRBJ2-5, is as follows: EAGVAQSPRYKIIEKRQSVAFWCNPISGHATLYWYQQILGQGPKLLIQFQNNGVVDDSQLPKDRFSAERLKGVDSTLKIQPAKLEDSAVYLCASSLAAREETQYFGPGTRLLVL.

V gene TRBV30 combines with J gene TRBJ2-1; TRBD2 matches 12 bases. The CDR3 contains 15 residues. J gave up 6 bases and V 1 base, and 4 bases lay outside the gene matches. Germline assignment: CDR1 GTSNPN and CDR2 SVGIG (reference sequence). In DNA form, the CDR3 reads TGTGCCTGGAGTGAAGGACTAGCGGGAACCAATGAGCAGTTCTTC. Amino acids: CAWSEGLAGTNEQFF.

The rearrangement links TRBV5-1 to TRBJ1-5; TRBD1 matches 9 bases. The J segment lost 2 bases and the V segment lost 0 bases, leaving 9 bases of the junction unmatched. Germline CDR1 SGHRS, CDR2 YFSETQ. This CDR3 region has 18 residues. As DNA, the CDR3 is TGCGCCAGCAGCTTGGGTGGGACAGGGACTTTAGGCAATCAGCCCCAGCATTTT. Its translation is CASSLGGTGTLGNQPQHF.

The rearrangement joins TRBV19 to TRBJ2-5; tentatively, D is TRBD1 or TRBD2 (5 bases each). Germline assignment: CDR1 LNHDA and CDR2 SQIVND (reference sequence). V lost 5 bases to trimming and J lost 4 bases, with 17 bases between them. This CDR3 spans 15 amino acids. The CDR3 coding sequence is TGTGCCAGTAGTTTAAGGACCCTGAGGGGAGAGACCCAGTACTTC. Translation gives CASSLRTLRGETQYF. Supplemented by reference TRBV19 and TRBJ2-5, the full variable domain reads DGGITQSPKYLFRKEGQNVTLSCEQNLNHDAMYWYRQDPGQGLRLIYYSQIVNDFQKGDIAEGYSVSREKKESFPLTVTSAQKNPTAFYLCASSLRTLRGETQYFGPGTRLLVL.

The CDR3 loop reads CASSSPVSLQGYTF. The CDR3 DNA is TGTGCCAGCAGTTCCCCCGTCTCGTTGCAAGGCTACACCTTC. The chain combines TRBV6-5 with TRBJ1-2; D not resolved. The CDR3 has 14 residues. The V end was cut by 4 bases, the J end by 8 bases, with 17 bases between. Germline V gene lookup returns CDR1 MNHEY and CDR2 SVGAGI.

This sequence joins TRBV10-3 and TRBJ1-1; a possible D gene is TRBD1 (6 bases). The V gene lost 10 bases and the J gene lost 1 base, with 13 bases spanning the gap. The germline CDR1 and CDR2 sequences are ENHRY and SYGVKD. This CDR3 has 13 residues. The CDR3 protein is CASGQFGNTEAFF. CDR3 nucleotide sequence: TGTGCCAGCGGACAGTTCGGGAACACTGAAGCTTTCTTT.

The J gene is TRBJ2-2, the V gene TRBV9; D perhaps matches TRBD2 (6 bases). This CDR3 spans 13 amino acids. The ends were cut back, 0 bases at V and 6 bases at J, with 6 bases in the middle. Germline CDR1 is SGDLS and CDR2 is YYNGEE. The CDR3 DNA reads TGTGCCAGCAGCGTAGGACTAGCCGGGGAGCTGTTTTTT. It encodes CASSVGLAGELFF.

V usage is TRBV28 and J usage is TRBJ2-1, with 10 bases matching TRBD2. The germline V gene has CDR1 MDHEN and CDR2 SYDVKM. V shed 4 bases, J shed 2 bases, and the junction held 5 bases outside the gene matches. The CDR3 consists of 16 residues. The DNA of the CDR3 is TGTGCCAGCAGTTCTAGCGGGAGTGGGACCTACAATGAGCAGTTCTTC. It codes for CASSSSGSGTYNEQFF. Full variable domain (rest looked up from reference TRBV28 and TRBJ2-1): DVKVTQSSRYLVKRTGEKVFLECVQDMDHENMFWYRQDPGLGLRLIYFSYDVKMKEKGDIPEGYSVSREKKERFSLILESASTNQTSMYLCASSSSGSGTYNEQFFGPGTRLTVL.

This chain uses TRBV5-4 with TRBJ2-7; maybe TRBD2 (6 bases). The germline V and J ends were trimmed by 6 bases and 0 bases, with 16 bases remaining between them. This CDR3 spans 15 amino acids. Per germline, CDR1 SGHNT and CDR2 YYREEE (reference sequence). CDR3 DNA: TGTGCCAGCACCATACTAGGAGGGAGCTCCTACGAGCAGTACTTC. It translates to CASTILGGSSYEQYF.

The rearrangement joins TRBV19 to TRBJ2-1, with D perhaps TRBD2 (5 bases). Trimming left V 5 bases short and J 4 bases short, with 18 bases between. The CDR3 extends over 16 amino acids. Germline loops: CDR1 LNHDA, CDR2 SQIVND (reference sequence). The CDR3 DNA follows: TGTGCCAGTAGTTTGGTGGTGGGAGATGGTTACAATGAGCAGTTCTTC. It translates to CASSLVVGDGYNEQFF.

The chain combines TRBV11-2 with TRBJ1-2; the D is unclear. The CDR3 sequence is 12 residues long. V was cut by 5 bases and J by 4 bases, with 8 bases left in between. In germline, CDR1 is SGHAT, CDR2 FQNNGV. The CDR3 nucleotides read TGTGCCAGCAGCCGCCGGGGCTATGGCTACACCTTC. Encoded protein: CASSRRGYGYTF.